A selection of T cell receptor beta chains follows, all from one sample in a study of T cell changes during pregnancy in multiple sclerosis. The table came from immunoSEQ multiplex PCR; TCRdb's copy has only in-frame clones and leaves some out. The sample records tens of thousands of clones, 91% being singletons. The sample here was peripheral blood, taken in the third trimester of pregnancy. The receptor set was obtained from a female donor in good health, enrolled as a control in a pregnancy study. CDR3s include the opening cysteine and the closing phenylalanine or tryptophan. Each record gives: V gene, J gene, clone size, D gene, CDR3 protein, CDR3 DNA. A D gene is named only where the DNA matches it firmly. Clone size appears in some rows only: once, few, many, or a class for an expanded clone.

V: TRBV6-4
J: TRBJ2-6
size: -
D: TRBD1
CDR3: CASSEGDSNSGANVLTF
DNA: TGTGCCAGCAGTGAGGGGGACAGTAACTCTGGGGCCAACGTCCTGACTTTC

V: TRBV6-1
J: TRBJ2-1
size: -
D: -
CDR3: CASSEVWVRSSYNEQFF
DNA: TGTGCCAGCAGTGAAGTCTGGGTACGGAGTTCCTACAATGAGCAGTTCTTC

V: TRBV19
J: TRBJ2-3
size: -
D: -
CDR3: CASSRGDADTQYF
DNA: TGTGCCAGTAGTAGGGGAGACGCAGATACGCAGTATTTT

V: TRBV28
J: TRBJ1-2
size: -
D: -
CDR3: CASRSQNTGSRPGYTF
DNA: TGTGCCAGCAGAAGCCAAAATACGGGGTCCCGGCCTGGCTACACCTTC

V: TRBV7-2
J: TRBJ2-7
size: -
D: TRBD1
CDR3: CASSLGTGIPYEQYF
DNA: TGTGCCAGCAGCTTGGGGACAGGTATCCCCTACGAGCAGTACTTC

V: TRBV5-4
J: TRBJ1-1
size: -
D: -
CDR3: CASSTKQENTEAFF
DNA: TGTGCCAGCAGCACAAAACAGGAGAACACTGAAGCTTTCTTT

V: TRBV28
J: TRBJ1-2
size: once
D: -
CDR3: CASMSSREGYTF
DNA: TGTGCCAGCATGAGCTCCCGAGAAGGCTACACCTTC

V: TRBV29-1
J: TRBJ1-1
size: few
D: -
CDR3: CSVEPENTEAFF
DNA: TGCAGCGTTGAACCAGAGAACACTGAAGCTTTCTTT

V: TRBV9
J: TRBJ2-7
size: -
D: -
CDR3: CASSVQAGVSSYEQYF
DNA: TGTGCCAGCAGCGTACAGGCCGGGGTGAGCTCCTACGAGCAGTACTTC

V: TRBV4-1
J: TRBJ1-6
size: once
D: -
CDR3: CASSQTQGFNSPLHF
DNA: TGCGCCAGCAGCCAAACACAGGGCTTTAATTCACCCCTCCACTTT

V: TRBV19
J: TRBJ2-1
size: -
D: TRBD1
CDR3: CASVGQGAINEQFF
DNA: TGTGCCAGCGTGGGACAGGGGGCGATCAATGAGCAGTTCTTC

V: TRBV7-3
J: TRBJ2-7
size: -
D: -
CDR3: CASSSPPDGVYEQYF
DNA: TGTGCCAGCAGCTCCCCCCCTGACGGAGTTTACGAGCAGTACTTC

V: TRBV7-7
J: TRBJ1-5
size: few
D: -
CDR3: CASSLDRGQPQHF
DNA: TGTGCTAGCAGCTTAGACCGGGGTCAGCCCCAGCATTTT

V: TRBV7-3
J: TRBJ1-1
size: -
D: -
CDR3: CASSLPGGVTEAFF
DNA: TGTGCCAGCAGCCTCCCGGGAGGGGTTACTGAAGCTTTCTTT

V: TRBV7-9
J: TRBJ1-1
size: -
D: TRBD1
CDR3: CASSMGQSVDMNTEAFF
DNA: TGTGCCAGCAGCATGGGACAGAGTGTGGACATGAACACTGAAGCTTTCTTT

V: TRBV7-6
J: TRBJ1-3
size: -
D: -
CDR3: CASSLAAGNTIYF
DNA: TGTGCCAGCAGCTTGGCAGCTGGAAACACCATATATTTT